The T cell receptor (beta chain) described here comes from a study of T cells in Graves' hyperthyroidism and ophthalmopathy. What was amplified from RNA transcripts were TCR beta CDR3 regions. The TCR CDR3 first-round RT-PCR relied on the HTBI primer set. One entry per CDR3 protein results from TCRdb running MiXCR on the multiplex PCR reads. This table holds about 340,000 distinct CDR3 sequences, over 15% found once. This CDR3 has 13 residues. Germline V lookup: CDR1 SGHDN, CDR2 FVKESK. V was cut by 0 bases and J by 8 bases, with 8 bases left in between. Study results and limitations: Most clonotypes expanded in the thyroid (above 0.001) were also present in blood.

This clonotype turned up a few times. The target antigen is unknown. Sequencing used blood. The clonotype comes from a woman in her forties or fifties with Graves' hyperthyroidism. The chain is built from TRBV14 and TRBJ2-1; a weak D match, TRBD2 (6 bases). CDR3 in DNA: TGTGCCAGCAGCCAAGATTGGGGGGATGAGCAGTTCTTC. Translation: CASSQDWGDEQFF.